This record covers a single TCR beta chain. Trimming shortened V by 6 bases and J by 4 bases, and 16 bases separated the two germline ends. This CDR3 is 15 amino acids long. Looked up from germline, CDR1 is MNHNY and CDR2 is SVGAGI (reference sequence). The data were taken from a study of blood T cell repertoires in COVID-19. Sequencing was performed with immunoSEQ multiplex PCR; in TCRdb, only in-frame clones are kept and a portion is missing. The repertoire has over 110,000 clones, about 91% of them found once; the top ten carry about 28%. This sequence joins TRBV6-6 and TRBJ1-5; maybe TRBD1 (5 bases). The sequenced sample consisted of peripheral blood. The clonotype was recovered from a human donor in a cohort sampled during active COVID-19. In nucleotides, the CDR3 is TGTGCCAGCAGCCCCGGAACGACAGAGAATCAGCCCCAGCATTTT. Translation: CASSPGTTENQPQHF.